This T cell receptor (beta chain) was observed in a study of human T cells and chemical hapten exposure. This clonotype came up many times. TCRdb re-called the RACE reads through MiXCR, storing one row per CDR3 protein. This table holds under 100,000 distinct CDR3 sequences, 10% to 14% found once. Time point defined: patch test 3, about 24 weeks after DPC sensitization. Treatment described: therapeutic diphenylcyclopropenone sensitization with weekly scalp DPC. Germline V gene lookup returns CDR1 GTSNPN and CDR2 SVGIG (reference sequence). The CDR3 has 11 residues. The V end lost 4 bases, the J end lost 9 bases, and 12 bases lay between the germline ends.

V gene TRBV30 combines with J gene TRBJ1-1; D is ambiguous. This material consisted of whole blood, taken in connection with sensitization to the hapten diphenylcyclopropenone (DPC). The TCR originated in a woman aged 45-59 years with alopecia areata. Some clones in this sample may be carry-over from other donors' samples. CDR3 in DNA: TGTGCCTGGACTCTAGTGGGTCAAGCTTTCTTT. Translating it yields CAWTLVGQAFF.